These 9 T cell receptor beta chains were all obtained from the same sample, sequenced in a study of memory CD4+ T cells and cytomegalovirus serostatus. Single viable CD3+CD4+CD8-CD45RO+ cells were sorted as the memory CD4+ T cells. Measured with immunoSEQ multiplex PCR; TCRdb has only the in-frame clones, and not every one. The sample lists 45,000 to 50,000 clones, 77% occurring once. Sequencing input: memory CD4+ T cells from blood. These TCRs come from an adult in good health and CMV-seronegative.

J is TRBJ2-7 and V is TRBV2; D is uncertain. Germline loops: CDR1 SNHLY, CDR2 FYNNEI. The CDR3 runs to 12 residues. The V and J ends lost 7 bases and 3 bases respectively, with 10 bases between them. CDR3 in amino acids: CASKYRSYEQYF. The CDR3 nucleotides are TGTGCCAGCAAGTACCGTAGCTACGAGCAGTACTTC.

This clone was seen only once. CDR3 sequence (DNA): TGTGCCAGCAAAAGGACAGTTAATCAGCCCCAGCATTTT. The encoded protein is CASKRTVNQPQHF. The chain uses TRBV2 and TRBJ1-5; a weak D match, TRBD1 (6 bases). The CDR3 runs to 13 residues. The V gene's germline CDR1 is SNHLY and CDR2 FYNNEI. The germline V and J ends were trimmed by 7 bases and 4 bases, with 11 bases remaining between them.

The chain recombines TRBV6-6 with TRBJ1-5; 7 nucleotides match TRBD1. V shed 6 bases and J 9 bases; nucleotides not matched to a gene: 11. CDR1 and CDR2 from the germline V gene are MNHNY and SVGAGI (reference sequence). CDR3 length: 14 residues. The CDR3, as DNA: TGTGCCAGCAGCGACAGGGCCCTCGGAGGGCCCCAGCATTTT. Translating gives CASSDRALGGPQHF.

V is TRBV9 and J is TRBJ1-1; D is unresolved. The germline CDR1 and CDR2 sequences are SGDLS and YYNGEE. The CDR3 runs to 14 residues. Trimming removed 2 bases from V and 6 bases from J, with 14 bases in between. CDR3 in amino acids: CASSVQSELPEAFF. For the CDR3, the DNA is TGTGCCAGCAGCGTGCAAAGTGAGTTGCCTGAAGCTTTCTTT.

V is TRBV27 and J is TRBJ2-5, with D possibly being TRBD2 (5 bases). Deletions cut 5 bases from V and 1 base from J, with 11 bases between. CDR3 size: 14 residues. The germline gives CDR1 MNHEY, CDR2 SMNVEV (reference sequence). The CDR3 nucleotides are TGTGCCAGCAGTGCGTACCGGGGCCAAGAGACCCAGTACTTC. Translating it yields CASSAYRGQETQYF.

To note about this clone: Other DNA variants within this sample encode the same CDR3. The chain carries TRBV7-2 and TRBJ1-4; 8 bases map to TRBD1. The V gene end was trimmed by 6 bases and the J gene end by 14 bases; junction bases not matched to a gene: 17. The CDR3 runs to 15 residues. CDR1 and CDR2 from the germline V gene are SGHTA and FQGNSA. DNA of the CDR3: TGTGCCAGCAGTGACTCGGGGACAGGAGTAGAAGGTCTGTTTTTT. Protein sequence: CASSDSGTGVEGLFF. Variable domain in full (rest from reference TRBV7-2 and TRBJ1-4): GAGVSQSPSNKVTEKGKDVELRCDPISGHTALYWYRQSLGQGLEFLIYFQGNSAPDKSGLPSDRFSAERTGGSVSTLTIQRTQQEDSAVYLCASSDSGTGVEGLFFGSGTQLSVL.

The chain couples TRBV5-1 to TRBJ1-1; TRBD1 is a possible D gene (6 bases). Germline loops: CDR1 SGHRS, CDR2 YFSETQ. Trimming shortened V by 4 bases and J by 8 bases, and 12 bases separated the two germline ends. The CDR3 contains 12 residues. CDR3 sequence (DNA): TGCGCCAGCAGCCGGGGGCAGAGCGAAGCTTTCTTT. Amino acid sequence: CASSRGQSEAFF.

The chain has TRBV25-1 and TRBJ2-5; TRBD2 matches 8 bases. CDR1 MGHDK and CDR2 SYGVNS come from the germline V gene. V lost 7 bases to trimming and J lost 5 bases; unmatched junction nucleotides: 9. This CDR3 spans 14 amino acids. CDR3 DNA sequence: TGTGCCAGCAATGGGGTTAAGCGGGGGGAGACCCAGTACTTC. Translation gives CASNGVKRGETQYF.

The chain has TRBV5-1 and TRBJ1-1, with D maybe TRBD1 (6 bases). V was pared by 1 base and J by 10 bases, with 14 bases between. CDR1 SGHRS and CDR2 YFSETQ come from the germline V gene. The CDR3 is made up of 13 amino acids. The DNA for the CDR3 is TGCGCCAGCAGCTTGATAGGGGGGTCGATAGCTTTCTTT. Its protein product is CASSLIGGSIAFF.